The source of this TCR beta chain is a study of shared clonotypes between healthy human individuals. Turning to the study itself: Donors consisted of two women and a few men between 18 and 49. Each donor's CD4 naive and CD4 memory cells filled three plates apiece, CD8 naive two, and CD8 memory one.

CD8 cells classed as naive were CD45RO-negative and positively selected for CCR7, excluding terminally differentiated effector memory CD45RA+ cells. Trimming took off 2 bases at V and 0 bases at J, with 15 bases between the two ends. CDR1 is LGHNA, CDR2 YSLEER, per germline. CDR3 size: 17 residues. Method: immunoSEQ multiplex PCR; TCRdb's copy keeps in-frame clones and lacks some. Of around 1.9 million clones in the sample, more than 85% were seen once. The receptor was isolated from a man in his late teens or twenties in good health. Some clones in this sample may be carry-over from other donors' samples. The J gene is TRBJ2-3, the V gene TRBV4-3; D possibly uses TRBD1 or TRBD2 (6 bases each). What was sequenced was naive CD8+ T cells from PBMCs. The CDR3 DNA follows: TGCGCCAGCAGCCAAAATTGGGGGGCAACTAGCACAGATACGCAGTATTTT. Its translation: CASSQNWGATSTDTQYF.